This TCR beta chain derives from a study of T cell responses to AZD1222 COVID-19 vaccine. As for this clone: Its antigen remains unknown.

Findings and limits, study-wide: Recipients of two AZD1222 doses showed rising Spike-specific TCR breadth and depth. Repertoires were obtained only post-peak T cell response. Only 5 to 7 AZD1222 recipients tested seropositive at baseline. Among vaccine-associated CD4 TCRs, coverage spanned spike, with dominance at 160-218 and 743-854.

Sequencing used immunoSEQ multiplex PCR; TCRdb keeps in-frame clones, though not all of them. The sample holds fewer than 70,000 clones; around 90% are singletons and the top ten take just under 5%. The germline V gene encodes CDR1 KGHSH and CDR2 LQKENI. The CDR3 is 17 residues long. Trimming shortened V by 4 bases and J by 3 bases, and 21 bases separated the two germline ends. The sequences come from peripheral blood, collected on day 0 of AZD1222 vaccination. This chain uses TRBV18 with TRBJ1-1; D remains ambiguous. The sequence derives from an adult in good health. CDR3 sequence: CASSLQLTLREDTEAFF. The CDR3 region has the DNA TGTGCCAGCTCACTCCAACTTACTCTGAGGGAGGACACTGAAGCTTTCTTT.